Below, 20 T cell receptor beta chains from the same sample are listed, as sequenced in a study of T cell responses to AZD1222 COVID-19 vaccine. Measured with immunoSEQ multiplex PCR; TCRdb has only the in-frame clones, and not every one. The repertoire includes 150,000 to 200,000 clones, around 90% of them detected once, and 0.99% sits in the top ten. Material: peripheral blood, obtained on day 0 of AZD1222 vaccination. Receptors originate from an adult in good health.

V usage is TRBV25-1 and J usage is TRBJ2-1; 13 nucleotides agree with TRBD2. After removal of 5 bases from V and 1 base from J, the junction contained 5 bases not matched to a gene. This CDR3 contains 17 residues. Germline CDR1 MGHDK, CDR2 SYGVNS. The CDR3 protein is CASSPRGLAGSYNEQFF. The CDR3 coding sequence is TGTGCCAGCAGTCCAAGGGGACTAGCGGGATCCTACAATGAGCAGTTCTTC.

The chain carries TRBV27 and TRBJ2-3; 9 bases map to TRBD1. CDR1 is MNHEY and CDR2 is SMNVEV in the germline V gene (reference sequence). The CDR3 is 16 amino acids. The V and J ends lost 2 bases and 5 bases, in that order; junction bases with no gene match: 8. CDR3 DNA: TGTGCCAGCAGTTTAGGGGGACAGGGCCTACGAGATACGCAGTATTTT. Encoded protein: CASSLGGQGLRDTQYF.

The rearrangement uses TRBV2 and TRBJ1-1; no clear D. V was shortened by 6 bases and J by 8 bases, with 22 bases between the two germline ends. The CDR3 runs to 15 residues. Germline loops: CDR1 SNHLY, CDR2 FYNNEI. CDR3 amino acids: CASRSTPREAWEAFF. CDR3 DNA sequence: TGTGCCAGCAGGAGCACCCCCCGGGAGGCTTGGGAAGCTTTCTTT.

V usage is TRBV12-3 or TRBV12-4 and J usage is TRBJ2-7; possible D gene TRBD2, 6 bases. V gave up 3 bases and J gave up 4 bases, with 10 bases separating them. CDR3 length: 13 residues. This chain's CDR3 is CASSFLAQYEQYF. The CDR3, as DNA: TGTGCCAGCAGTTTTCTAGCGCAGTACGAGCAGTACTTC.

The V call is TRBV27, the J call TRBJ1-6; D unresolved. The CDR3 loop spans 19 amino acids. Germline CDR1 reads MNHEY; CDR2 reads SMNVEV (reference sequence). The V end was cut by 2 bases, the J end by 0 bases, with 17 bases between. In DNA form, the CDR3 reads TGTGCCAGCAGTTTAACCCCCCCTGATTCCAGCTCCTATAATTCACCCCTCCACTTT. It codes for CASSLTPPDSSSYNSPLHF.

The V call is TRBV11-2, the J call TRBJ2-1; tentative D call: TRBD1 (6 bases). The V end lost 3 bases, the J end lost 0 bases, and 9 bases lay between the germline ends. The CDR3 length is 15 residues. Germline V gene lookup returns CDR1 SGHAT and CDR2 FQNNGV. CDR3 bases: TGTGCCAGCAGCTTGTGGGACACCTCCTACAATGAGCAGTTCTTC. As protein: CASSLWDTSYNEQFF.

The chain couples TRBV4-1 to TRBJ2-5, with TRBD1 as a possible D gene (6 bases). Germline V gives CDR1 MGHRA, CDR2 YSYEKL. The CDR3 spans 14 residues. Trimming left V 0 bases short and J 4 bases short, with 9 bases between. Written as DNA, the CDR3 is TGCGCCAGCAGCCAAGACAGGGGCCGAGAGACCCAGTACTTC. This codes for CASSQDRGRETQYF.

As for this clone: Additional DNA sequences in this sample encode the identical CDR3. This chain joins TRBV6-2 or TRBV6-3 and TRBJ2-7; TRBD2 agrees at 9 bases. This CDR3 region has 14 residues. With V trimmed by 4 bases and J by 3 bases, 4 bases remained unmatched. Germline CDR1 reads MNHEY; CDR2 reads SVGEGT. DNA of the CDR3: TGTGCCAGCAGTTGGCGGGGGGGCAACTACGAGCAGTACTTC. Its protein product is CASSWRGGNYEQYF.

This clone was observed a handful of times. V gene TRBV29-1 combines with J gene TRBJ1-2; maybe TRBD1 (5 bases). The CDR3 is made up of 12 amino acids. Trimming left V 5 bases short and J 4 bases short, with 11 bases between. Germline CDR1 is SQVTM and CDR2 is ANQGSEA. The CDR3 sequence is CSVLPGGYGYTF. The CDR3 nucleotides read TGCAGCGTTCTCCCGGGGGGCTATGGCTACACCTTC.

The chain joins TRBV7-9 to TRBJ2-7; no clear D. Germline CDR1 reads SEHNR; CDR2 reads FQNEAQ (reference sequence). The length of the CDR3 is 12 residues. Deletions cut 4 bases from V and 4 bases from J, with 8 bases between. The CDR3 protein is CASSSNYYEQYF. As DNA, the CDR3 is TGTGCCAGCAGCTCGAATTATTACGAGCAGTACTTC.

V and J are TRBV28 and TRBJ2-1; the match to TRBD2 covers 13 bases. The V gene's germline CDR1 is MDHEN and CDR2 SYDVKM. V gave up 6 bases and J gave up 0 bases; unmatched junction bases: 2. This CDR3 has 16 amino acids. The CDR3, as DNA: TGTGCCAGCAGCCGGACTAGCGGGAGCTCCTACAATGAGCAGTTCTTC. It encodes CASSRTSGSSYNEQFF. The whole variable domain, filled in from reference TRBV28 and TRBJ2-1, reads DVKVTQSSRYLVKRTGEKVFLECVQDMDHENMFWYRQDPGLGLRLIYFSYDVKMKEKGDIPEGYSVSREKKERFSLILESASTNQTSMYLCASSRTSGSSYNEQFFGPGTRLTVL.

V and J are TRBV18 and TRBJ2-5; TRBD1 might be the D (7 bases). With 6 bases removed from V and 5 bases from J, the gap between germline ends came to 13 bases. The germline V gene has CDR1 KGHSH and CDR2 LQKENI. The CDR3 has 13 amino acids. CDR3 residues: CASSPRGEETQYF. The CDR3, as DNA: TGTGCCAGCTCGCCCAGGGGGGAGGAGACCCAGTACTTC.

This clone came up once. This sequence joins TRBV5-5 and TRBJ2-1; D might be TRBD1 (6 bases). V was pared by 2 bases and J by 1 base, with 16 bases between. Per the germline V gene, CDR1 is SGHKS and CDR2 is YYEKEE (reference sequence). This CDR3 is 17 amino acids long. The CDR3 nucleotides read TGTGCCAGCAGCTTCATTACCGGGACATTTTCCTACAATGAGCAGTTCTTC. Translating it yields CASSFITGTFSYNEQFF.

This rearrangement joins TRBV2 to TRBJ2-3; D unresolved. Germline CDR1 is SNHLY and CDR2 is FYNNEI. CDR3 length: 14 amino acids. The germline V and J ends were trimmed by 1 base and 3 bases, with 8 bases remaining between them. This chain's CDR3 is CASSEVMRTDTQYF. CDR3 coding DNA: TGTGCCAGCAGTGAAGTTATGAGGACAGATACGCAGTATTTT.

The chain uses TRBV4-1 and TRBJ2-5; no definite D call. CDR1 and CDR2 from the germline V gene are MGHRA and YSYEKL. The V gene lost 0 bases and the J gene lost 3 bases, with 8 bases spanning the gap. The CDR3 consists of 14 residues. The CDR3 bases are TGCGCCAGCAGCCAAGAGGGATGGAAAGAGACCCAGTACTTC. Translating it yields CASSQEGWKETQYF.

In this sample, this clone turned up a few times. The genes are TRBV3-1 (or the pseudogene TRBV3-2) and TRBJ1-5; D remains unclear. From germline, CDR1 is LGHDT and CDR2 YNNKEL (reference sequence). Trimming cost V 4 bases and J 1 base, with 11 bases left between them. The CDR3 spans 15 residues. CDR3 region: CASSPGIGSNQPQHF. The CDR3 DNA follows: TGTGCCAGCAGCCCTGGGATAGGGAGCAATCAGCCCCAGCATTTT.

The J gene is TRBJ2-1, the V gene TRBV11-2; 10 bases match TRBD2. The V and J ends lost 0 bases and 7 bases, in that order; junction bases with no gene match: 12. Germline V CDR1 and CDR2: SGHAT, FQNNGV. This CDR3 is 18 amino acids long. CDR3 loop: CASSLDRSSGGSHNEQFF. In DNA form, the CDR3 reads TGTGCCAGCAGCTTAGATCGGTCTAGCGGGGGTTCCCATAATGAGCAGTTCTTC.

This chain joins TRBV2 and TRBJ1-1; no definite D call. CDR1 is SNHLY and CDR2 is FYNNEI in the germline V gene. Between the trimmed V and J ends, which lost 3 bases and 1 base, there was a span of 9 bases. The CDR3 has 14 residues. The CDR3 DNA reads as TGTGCCAGCAGTGACATTCGCAGGAACACTGAAGCTTTCTTT. This translates into CASSDIRRNTEAFF.

The gene calls are TRBV10-3 and TRBJ1-2; TRBD1 matches 7 bases. V was clipped by 0 bases and J by 6 bases; unmatched bases: 7. CDR1 is ENHRY, CDR2 SYGVKD, per germline. This CDR3 spans 15 amino acids. CDR3 nucleotide sequence: TGTGCCATCAGTGAGTCTTTAGGGGGCGCCCATGGCTACACCTTC. Amino acids: CAISESLGGAHGYTF.

The rearrangement links TRBV28 to TRBJ1-4; D is unclear. Germline CDR1 and CDR2: MDHEN and SYDVKM. The CDR3 extends over 14 amino acids. The ends were cut back, 2 bases at V and 5 bases at J, with 9 bases in the middle. In nucleotides, the CDR3 is TGTGCCAGCAGTTTAGTGGGGTTGAATGAAAAACTGTTTTTT. Its translation: CASSLVGLNEKLFF.